This T cell receptor (beta chain) is from a study of T cell repertoires in cytomegalovirus infection (dated by TCRdb to about 2019). In the study overall: Because public TCR beta signatures pointed to carriage of CMV infection together with the matching HLA type, the HLA type of each donor mattered for the analysis.

The CDR3 contains 15 residues, cysteine and phenylalanine counted. Only the CDR3 portion is preserved as DNA: 45 bases, with reading frame beginning at the first base. For CDR1 and CDR2, the germline V gene lists LGHNA and YSLEER. V is cut by 0 bases and J by 4 bases, and the space between the germline ends is 7 bases. The data were produced on an Illumina HiSeq 1500. In TCRdb, the public reads were trimmed at Q25 with fastp and aligned with MiXCR, with productive beta chains retained. Each entry is one CDR3 protein sequence, shown with its most common DNA and genes. Counted in this sample were 100,000 to 150,000 distinct CDR3 sequences; roughly a quarter of them appeared once. The top ten clonotypes cover 30% to 35% of the sample. Broader findings and caveats from the paper: In the ex vivo response, HLA-C-restricted CMV-specific TCR beta clonotypes were dominant, and in two of eight donors the single most frequent clonotype came from this HLA-C-restricted group. In both this cohort and an independent roughly 400-donor cohort, the cumulative frequency of public TCR beta family members distinguished carriers of CMV infection plus the relevant HLA type.

About this clonotype: Its antigen specificity is not known. One base away there is no much larger clone; base qualities are not given.

The TCR was taken from a human donor in good health (CMV status not recorded). Some clones in this sample may be carry-over from other donors' samples. Sequenced material: PBMCs, sequenced either directly or after in vitro stimulation (not recorded which). Recombination connected TRBV4-3 to TRBJ2-6, with the D gene not confidently named. The bases are TGCGCCAGCAGCCAAGAAGGGCGGGGGGCCAACGTCCTGACTTTC. It encodes CASSQEGRGANVLTF.